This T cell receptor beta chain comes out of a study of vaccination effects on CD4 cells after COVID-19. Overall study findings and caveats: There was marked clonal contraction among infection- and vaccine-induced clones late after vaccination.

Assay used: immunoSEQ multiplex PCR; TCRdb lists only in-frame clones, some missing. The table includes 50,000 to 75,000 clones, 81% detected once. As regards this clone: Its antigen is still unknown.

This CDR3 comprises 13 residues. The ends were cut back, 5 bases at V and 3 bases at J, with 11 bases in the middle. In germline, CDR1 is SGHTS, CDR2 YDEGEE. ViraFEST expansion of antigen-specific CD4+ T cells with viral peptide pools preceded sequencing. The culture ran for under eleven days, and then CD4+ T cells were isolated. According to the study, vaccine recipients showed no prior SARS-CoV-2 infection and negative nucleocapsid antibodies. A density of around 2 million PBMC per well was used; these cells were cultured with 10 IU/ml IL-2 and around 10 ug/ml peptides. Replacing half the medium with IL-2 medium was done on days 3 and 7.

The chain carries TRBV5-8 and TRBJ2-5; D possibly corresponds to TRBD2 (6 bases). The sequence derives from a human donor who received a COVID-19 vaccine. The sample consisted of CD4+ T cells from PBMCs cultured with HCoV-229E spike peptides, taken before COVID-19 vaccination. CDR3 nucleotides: TGTGCCAGCAGTCGGGGGACGGAAGAGACCCAGTACTTC. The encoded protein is CASSRGTEETQYF.